The 29 T cell receptor beta chains listed next were all sequenced from one sample in a study of cytomegalovirus exposure and HLA in healthy donors. The PCR made use of 60 Vbeta and 13 Jbeta primers. Method: immunoSEQ multiplex PCR; TCRdb's copy keeps in-frame clones and lacks some. The repertoire holds roughly 200,000 clones, with approximately 80% as singletons. Sequencing used PBMCs. These receptors originate from a boy between 2 and 15 years old in good health and CMV-seronegative.

The J gene is TRBJ2-3, the V gene TRBV5-1; D is perhaps TRBD2 (5 bases). Germline-derived CDR1 and CDR2 are SGHRS and YFSETQ. This CDR3 has 16 amino acids. V was trimmed by 4 bases and J by 2 bases, leaving 17 bases between them. The CDR3 here is CASSRALGDTTDTQYF. The CDR3 bases are TGCGCCAGCAGCAGGGCGCTGGGAGATACCACAGATACGCAGTATTTT.

This clone has a single count. J is TRBJ1-1 and V is TRBV19; 8 nucleotides align to TRBD1. The CDR3 is made up of 13 amino acids. Trimming cost V 4 bases and J 6 bases; bases outside gene matches: 4. From germline, CDR1 is LNHDA and CDR2 SQIVND (reference sequence). The CDR3 DNA reads TGTGCCAGTAGTACCGACAGGGGCGCTGAAGCTTTCTTT. Encoded protein: CASSTDRGAEAFF.

V and J are TRBV5-1 and TRBJ2-7; weak D call: TRBD2 (7 bases). The CDR3 has 14 amino acids. V was pared by 3 bases and J by 2 bases, with 12 bases between. CDR1 SGHRS and CDR2 YFSETQ come from the germline V gene. CDR3 DNA sequence: TGCGCCAGCAGCTGGCAGCGGGACACCTACGAGCAGTACTTC. Residues: CASSWQRDTYEQYF. The entire variable domain, with the rest obtained from reference TRBV5-1 and TRBJ2-7, is as follows: KAGVTQTPRYLIKTRGQQVTLSCSPISGHRSVSWYQQTPGQGLQFLFEYFSETQRNKGNFPGRFSGRQFSNSRSEMNVSTLELGDSALYLCASSWQRDTYEQYFGPGTRLTVT.

This chain links TRBV7-9 with TRBJ2-5, with D possibly matching TRBD1 (5 bases). V lost 2 bases, J lost 0 bases, and 7 bases lay in between. This CDR3 has 14 amino acids. Germline V lookup: CDR1 SEHNR, CDR2 FQNEAQ (reference sequence). The CDR3 sequence is CASSLLQDQETQYF. The DNA of the CDR3 is TGTGCCAGCAGCTTACTACAGGACCAAGAGACCCAGTACTTC.

This clone was counted a few times. This sequence joins TRBV5-6 and TRBJ2-6; D is uncertain. V lost 2 bases, J lost 4 bases, and 7 bases lay in between. CDR3 length: 14 residues. The germline V gene encodes CDR1 SGHDT and CDR2 YYEEEE. CDR3 bases: TGTGCCAGCAGCTTCGGGTCGGGGGCCAACGTCCTGACTTTC. This codes for CASSFGSGANVLTF.

This chain connects TRBV7-6 to TRBJ1-2; 7 bases map to TRBD1. This CDR3 comprises 13 residues. Germline V CDR1 and CDR2: SGHVS, FNYEAQ. V lost 5 bases to trimming and J lost 0 bases; unmatched junction nucleotides: 0. The CDR3 is CASSTGANYGYTF. CDR3 nucleotide sequence: TGTGCCAGCAGCACAGGGGCTAACTATGGCTACACCTTC.

The genes are TRBV7-9 and TRBJ2-3; 7 bases map to TRBD2. Unmatched junction bases numbered 12, after V lost 2 bases and J lost 4 bases. The CDR3 has 17 amino acids. From germline, CDR1 is SEHNR and CDR2 FQNEAQ (reference sequence). The CDR3 nucleotides are TGTGCCAGCAGCTTACGGGGGGAGGGGCCATGGCCAGATACGCAGTATTTT. Translating it yields CASSLRGEGPWPDTQYF.

V gene TRBV7-8 combines with J gene TRBJ1-2, with D tentatively TRBD1 (5 bases). Per the germline V gene, CDR1 is SGHVS and CDR2 is FQNEAQ. Trimming shortened V by 5 bases and J by 3 bases, and 13 bases separated the two germline ends. This CDR3 comprises 14 residues. The CDR3 sequence: CASSPAGGDYGYTF. CDR3 bases: TGTGCCAGCAGCCCGGCGGGGGGGGACTATGGCTACACCTTC.

A few counts support this clone. The chain employs TRBV10-3 and TRBJ2-7, with 10 bases that match TRBD1. This CDR3 spans 14 amino acids. Germline assignment: CDR1 ENHRY and CDR2 SYGVKD. Unmatched junction bases numbered 9, after V lost 8 bases and J lost 5 bases. The CDR3, as DNA: TGTGCCATCCGGGGGACAGGGGAGGACCACGAGCAGTACTTC. Translated, it gives CAIRGTGEDHEQYF.

The chain couples TRBV4-1 to TRBJ2-2; D is perhaps TRBD2 (5 bases). This CDR3 spans 14 amino acids. The V end lost 1 base, the J end lost 6 bases, and 9 bases lay between the germline ends. Germline values: CDR1 MGHRA, CDR2 YSYEKL. The CDR3 is CASSQALASGELFF. In nucleotides, the CDR3 is TGCGCCAGCAGCCAAGCTTTAGCGTCCGGGGAGCTGTTTTTT.

This chain uses TRBV6-1 with TRBJ2-4; 7 positions agree with TRBD1. Germline CDR1 reads MNHNS; CDR2 reads SASEGT. J gave up 1 base and V 6 bases, and 6 bases lay outside the gene matches. The CDR3 length is 15 residues. The CDR3 reads CASSQTGMAKNIQYF. CDR3 DNA: TGTGCCAGCAGCCAGACAGGGATGGCCAAAAACATTCAGTACTTC.

V gene TRBV13 combines with J gene TRBJ1-1; 7 nucleotides line up with TRBD1. V lost 5 bases and J lost 6; bases outside the gene matches: 9. From germline, CDR1 is PRHDT and CDR2 FYEKMQ (reference sequence). The CDR3 loop spans 14 amino acids. CDR3 in amino acids: CASSATGLESEAFF. CDR3 bases: TGTGCCAGCAGCGCGACAGGGCTTGAGTCTGAAGCTTTCTTT.

This rearrangement joins TRBV7-9 to TRBJ1-2; TRBD1 matches at 9 bases. Trimming took 2 bases from V and 2 from J; bases not matched to a gene: 6. This CDR3 contains 16 residues. Germline lookup yields CDR1 SEHNR and CDR2 FQNEAQ (reference sequence). The CDR3 loop is CASSLSPGTGNYGYTF. In DNA, the CDR3 is TGTGCCAGCAGCTTAAGTCCCGGGACAGGGAACTATGGCTACACCTTC.

J is TRBJ1-3 and V is TRBV2; D is perhaps TRBD1 (5 bases). CDR3 length: 16 amino acids. Germline-derived CDR1 and CDR2 are SNHLY and FYNNEI. V was cut by 0 bases and J by 0 bases, with 9 bases left in between. The CDR3 here is CASSEAGAPSGNTIYF. CDR3 nucleotides: TGTGCCAGCAGTGAAGCAGGGGCTCCCTCTGGAAACACCATATATTTT.

This clone turned up a few times. The chain has TRBV6-1 and TRBJ1-5; the D gene is possibly TRBD1 (6 bases). The V and J ends lost 2 bases and 7 bases respectively, with 9 bases between them. The germline V gene encodes CDR1 MNHNS and CDR2 SASEGT. This CDR3 comprises 13 residues. The CDR3 coding sequence is TGTGCCAGCAGTGAAAACAGGGAACAGCCCCAGCATTTT. Translated, it gives CASSENREQPQHF.

This clone has only a few counts. The rearrangement uses TRBV6-1 and TRBJ1-2; D unresolved. Germline V gene lookup returns CDR1 MNHNS and CDR2 SASEGT. Trimming shortened V by 2 bases and J by 2 bases, and 6 bases separated the two germline ends. The CDR3 contains 13 residues. The CDR3 loop is CASSEPGNYGYTF. The CDR3 coding sequence is TGTGCCAGCAGTGAACCGGGGAACTATGGCTACACCTTC.

The chain links TRBV7-2 to TRBJ2-3; 7 bases are a match to TRBD2. V shed 3 bases, J shed 0 bases, and the junction held 9 bases outside the gene matches. Germline CDR1 reads SGHTA; CDR2 reads FQGNSA. The CDR3 totals 17 residues. The DNA of the CDR3 is TGTGCCAGCAGCTTCGCCTCTAGCGGCCTTAGCACAGATACGCAGTATTTT. Translation gives CASSFASSGLSTDTQYF.

This CDR3 reads CAHNTETGSSRVYTF. CDR3 sequence (DNA): TGTGCCCATAACACGGAGACAGGCTCTTCTAGGGTCTACACCTTC. The chain carries TRBV30 and TRBJ1-2; a weak D match, TRBD1 (6 bases). CDR1 is GTSNPN and CDR2 is SVGIG in the germline V gene (reference sequence). The CDR3 has 15 amino acids. Trimming stripped 8 bases from V and 10 bases from J, with 29 bases between.

The chain couples TRBV27 to TRBJ1-2; no reliable D call. The CDR3 loop spans 13 amino acids. The germline V gene encodes CDR1 MNHEY and CDR2 SMNVEV (reference sequence). Deletions cut 5 bases from V and 8 bases from J, with 15 bases between. The CDR3 spells CASSAGPRRGYTF. The CDR3 DNA reads TGTGCCAGCAGTGCCGGACCCCGGAGGGGCTACACCTTC.

This clone was found once. This chain connects TRBV27 to TRBJ2-5, with a possible D match to TRBD2 (6 bases). Between the trimmed V and J ends, which lost 4 bases and 5 bases, there was a span of 20 bases. The CDR3 totals 16 residues. Per germline, CDR1 MNHEY and CDR2 SMNVEV (reference sequence). CDR3 DNA: TGTGCCAGCAGTTATGGGGCCCGGGGGAAGGTCGAGACCCAGTACTTC. Protein product: CASSYGARGKVETQYF.

This chain uses TRBV27 with TRBJ2-5; D is unclear. Germline loops: CDR1 MNHEY, CDR2 SMNVEV (reference sequence). The CDR3 covers 13 residues. Trimming shortened V by 8 bases and J by 2 bases, and 12 bases separated the two germline ends. The CDR3 coding sequence is TGTGCCAGCGGCTCTCGGAGACAAGAGACCCAGTACTTC. Protein product: CASGSRRQETQYF.

The chain couples TRBV5-4 to TRBJ2-5; possibly TRBD2 for D (6 bases). The end of the DNA fits TRBJ2-7 better, so the J call may be wrong. In germline, CDR1 is SGHNT, CDR2 YYREEE (reference sequence). The CDR3 is 14 residues long. For the CDR3, the DNA is TGTGCCAGCAGCCCGCGGGACGGGAACTACGAGCAGTACTTC. This translates into CASSPRDGNYEQYF.

This clone was recorded once. The chain has TRBV10-3 and TRBJ2-5; TRBD2 matches at 9 bases. V dropped 6 bases and J dropped 1; count of bases not matched to a gene: 6. Germline CDR1 reads ENHRY; CDR2 reads SYGVKD. The CDR3 totals 15 residues. The CDR3 coding sequence is TGTGCCATCAGCGATAGCGGGGGCCTCCAAGAGACCCAGTACTTC. Amino acids: CAISDSGGLQETQYF.

The chain recombines TRBV5-6 with TRBJ2-7; a weak D match, TRBD2 (6 bases). The CDR3 has 15 residues. In germline, CDR1 is SGHDT, CDR2 YYEEEE. The V end lost 3 bases, the J end lost 4 bases, and 17 bases lay between the germline ends. The CDR3: CASSWGTALSYEQYF. The CDR3 DNA follows: TGTGCCAGCAGCTGGGGGACTGCGTTAAGTTACGAGCAGTACTTC.

This chain links TRBV7-3 with TRBJ2-7; D is possibly TRBD2 (6 bases). Germline V gives CDR1 SGHTA, CDR2 FQGTGA. CDR3 length: 13 residues. The V and J ends lost 3 bases and 6 bases respectively, with 12 bases between them. CDR3 nucleotides: TGTGCCAGCAGCTTGGGCGGGGCGCTCGAGCAGTACTTC. It translates to CASSLGGALEQYF.

The rearrangement uses TRBV25-1 and TRBJ1-2; TRBD1 matches at 7 bases. CDR3 length: 15 residues. V was pared by 4 bases and J by 4 bases, with 9 bases of the junction left unmatched. Germline lookup yields CDR1 MGHDK and CDR2 SYGVNS. DNA for the CDR3: TGTGCCAGCAGTGTATCGGCAGGGGGTACCTATGGCTACACCTTC. It specifies CASSVSAGGTYGYTF.

The CDR3, as DNA: TGTGCCTGGAATCGGGATTCACCCCTCCACTTT. This gives the protein CAWNRDSPLHF. The V call is TRBV30, the J call TRBJ1-6; D is ambiguous. The germline V gene has CDR1 GTSNPN and CDR2 SVGIG (reference sequence). V gave up 4 bases and J gave up 8 bases, with 6 bases separating them. The CDR3 extends over 11 amino acids.

The rearrangement links TRBV5-6 to TRBJ2-5; perhaps TRBD2 as D (5 bases). TRBJ2-7 explains the end of the DNA better; the J call may be wrong. Germline V gene data show CDR1 as SGHDT and CDR2 as YYEEEE. The CDR3 runs to 14 residues. The CDR3 nucleotides read TGTGCCAGCAGCTTATTTACTAGAACCTACGAGCAGTACTTC. It is translated as CASSLFTRTYEQYF.

V is TRBV15 and J is TRBJ1-3; D gene unclear. With 4 bases removed from V and 0 bases from J, the gap between germline ends came to 7 bases. From germline, CDR1 is LNHNV and CDR2 YYDKDF (reference sequence). The CDR3 has 14 amino acids. The CDR3 bases are TGTGCCACCAGCAAGCTTTACTCTGGAAACACCATATATTTT. Translated: CATSKLYSGNTIYF.